This T cell receptor (beta chain) was retrieved from a study of blood T cell repertoires in COVID-19. CDR1 is SGHAT and CDR2 is FQNNGV in the germline V gene. The CDR3 totals 17 residues. With 5 bases clipped from V and 3 bases from J, the junction kept 13 bases outside the gene matches. Authors' methods: Amplifying reference gene primers gave estimates of nucleated cell counts. Only in-frame clones appear in the TCRdb table, and some are missing; sequencing was by immunoSEQ multiplex PCR. V and J calls and clone size are as listed in that table; D and trimming were resolved from the DNA. This sample carries 200,000 to 250,000 clones, around 84% of them seen once, and the ten largest clones take about 20%.

The chain recombines TRBV11-2 with TRBJ2-1; 7 nucleotides agree with TRBD2. This sequence originates from a man aged 30 to 45 with active or convalescent COVID-19. Sequences were obtained from peripheral blood. CDR3 amino acids: CASSPQMGWGGYNEQFF. Here the CDR3 DNA reads TGTGCCAGCAGCCCGCAGATGGGTTGGGGGGGCTACAATGAGCAGTTCTTC.